The T cell receptor beta chain under discussion was sequenced for a study of T-cell memory formation after mild COVID-19. Background on the study: The TCR clusters were mostly specific to one donor. Study findings and constraints: Later expanders leaned CD4+, whereas day 15 to 85 contracting clones were balanced CD4/CD8. Contracting CD4+ clones were located mainly in CM and EM, and CD8+ clones in EMRA.

This clonotype was observed a few times. What it recognizes is unknown. With constant-segment primers, 5'RACE yielded cDNA libraries of TCR alpha and TCR beta that carried sample barcodes and UMIs. TCRdb reanalysed the 5' RACE reads using MiXCR and keeps one entry per CDR3 protein. This table holds about 620,000 distinct CDR3 sequences, around 17% found once. Material for sequencing was PBMCs or a T cell subset sorted from them (not recorded which). The sequence derives from an adult woman who had mild COVID-19 (a few samples of this study predate the infection). Cell type and time point are not known.

Here the CDR3 DNA reads TGTGCCAGCTCACCACCGTCAGTAAAGTATGAGCAGTTCTTC. Amino acids: CASSPPSVKYEQFF. The chain couples TRBV18 to TRBJ2-1; no clear D. Germline CDR1 KGHSH, CDR2 LQKENI. This CDR3 region has 14 residues. Trimming shortened V by 0 bases and J by 8 bases, and 11 bases separated the two germline ends.